Described below is a single T cell receptor (beta chain) sequence and its context. The antigen is unknown. Per the germline V gene, CDR1 is MNHNS and CDR2 is SASEGT. CDR3 length: 14 amino acids. V was cut by 0 bases and J by 6 bases, with 12 bases left in between. This specimen comes from a study of identifying expanded T cells in peripheral blood. During the collection period, no donor immune events like infections were recorded. The data were produced by immunoSEQ multiplex PCR, yet TCRdb's version contains in-frame clones alone and is incomplete. This sample has 100,000 to 150,000 clones, with 86% found just once. Whole-study results and caveats: Across healthy donors, higher total template counts meant significantly greater approximately 2-week count variance.

The receptor comes from a person aged 18 to 70 in good health. The sequenced sample was blood. The chain employs TRBV6-1 and TRBJ2-7, with D tentatively TRBD1 (7 bases). The CDR3 sequence is CASSEARGRLEQYF. CDR3 sequence (DNA): TGTGCCAGCAGTGAAGCCAGGGGGAGGCTCGAGCAGTACTTC.